Listed below are T cell receptor beta chains from one sample, sequenced in a study of blood T cell repertoires in COVID-19. Sequenced by immunoSEQ multiplex PCR; TCRdb stores in-frame clones only, minus some. The table records approximately 300,000 clones, about 82% of them present only once. Material for sequencing was peripheral blood. The receptors shown here come from a woman in her 50s with acute or convalescent COVID-19. The CDR3 runs from the conserved cysteine through the conserved F or W. D genes are given only for firm matches. Only part of the rows carry a size: once, few, many, or a class if the clone is expanded.

clone size	D gene	CDR3 length	J gene	V gene	CDR3 DNA	CDR3 protein
.	.	12	TRBJ1-2	TRBV7-2	TGTGCCAGCAGCTTAATAAACTATGGCTACACCTTC	CASSLINYGYTF
.	.	12	TRBJ1-1	TRBV5-1	TGCGCCAGCAGCCCACAGGGTACTGAAGCTTTCTTT	CASSPQGTEAFF
.	TRBD2	16	TRBJ2-7	TRBV7-2	TGTGCCAGCAGCTTAGCGCTAGCGGGAGGATCCTACGAGCAGTACTTC	CASSLALAGGSYEQYF
.	.	13	TRBJ2-7	TRBV12-3/TRBV12-4	TGTGCCAGCAGTTTAGGTGGGGCCCTCGAGCAGTACTTC	CASSLGGALEQYF
.	.	15	TRBJ2-7	TRBV7-2	TGTGCCAGCAGCACGAAAGGCGCGGGGGCTGGGGAGCAGTACTTC	CASSTKGAGAGEQYF
.	.	15	TRBJ1-1	TRBV7-9	TGTGCCAGCAGCACTCGGACAGTCGTGAACACTGAAGCTTTCTTT	CASSTRTVVNTEAFF
once	.	13	TRBJ1-4	TRBV29-1	TGCAGCGTCGGCTCCTGGGGGGATGAAAAACTGTTTTTT	CSVGSWGDEKLFF
.	TRBD1	17	TRBJ1-5	TRBV6-2/TRBV6-3	TGTGCCAGCACCCCAGTGGTTAGACAGGGGCGCAGGGAGCCCCAGCATTTT	CASTPVVRQGRREPQHF
once	TRBD1	16	TRBJ2-7	TRBV7-8	TGTGCCAGCAGCTTAGATCGGACAGGGGCGGCCGGGGAGCAGTACTTC	CASSLDRTGAAGEQYF
.	.	14	TRBJ2-3	TRBV21-1	TGTGCCAGCAGCAAAGCCCGGCGGGAGCCCCAACAGTATTTT	CASSKARREPQQYF
.	TRBD2	14	TRBJ2-1	TRBV9	TGTGCCAGCAGCGGCAGACTAGCGGATAATGAGCAGTTCTTC	CASSGRLADNEQFF
.	TRBD2	14	TRBJ2-7	TRBV28	TGTGCCAGCAGTTATCCTAGCGGGCCCTACGAGCAGTACTTC	CASSYPSGPYEQYF
.	.	14	TRBJ2-7	TRBV5-6	TGTGCCAGCAGCCCGAACAGGGGAGGCTACGAGCAGTACTTC	CASSPNRGGYEQYF
.	TRBD1	16	TRBJ1-4	TRBV11-2	TGTGCCAGCAGCCGGAGACAGGGTTCCACTAATGAAAAACTGTTTTTT	CASSRRQGSTNEKLFF
.	.	13	TRBJ2-7	TRBV5-1	TGCGCCAGCAGCTTAGAGTTTTCCTACGAGCAGTACTTC	CASSLEFSYEQYF
.	.	15	TRBJ2-4	TRBV9	TGTGCCAGCAGCGTAGGAGGAACCTACCAAAACATTCAGTACTTC	CASSVGGTYQNIQYF
.	.	14	TRBJ1-3	TRBV5-6	TGTGCCAGCAGCTCCTCGGGGGCTGGAAACACCATATATTTT	CASSSSGAGNTIYF
.	TRBD2	16	TRBJ2-5	TRBV19	TGTGCCAGTAGCCGACCCTTATGGGGAGGGTTGGAGACCCAGTACTTC	CASSRPLWGGLETQYF
.	TRBD2	16	TRBJ2-1	TRBV7-3	TGTGCCAGCAGCGTGGGGACTAGCGGGGAGTACAATGAGCAGTTCTTC	CASSVGTSGEYNEQFF
.	TRBD2	14	TRBJ2-7	TRBV27	TGTGCCAGCAGTTCCGCGGGAGGGCCCTACGAGCAGTACTTC	CASSSAGGPYEQYF
.	.	15	TRBJ2-7	TRBV7-9	TGTGCCAGCAGCCAAACGGGACTCAACTTTTACGAGCAGTACTTC	CASSQTGLNFYEQYF
.	.	18	TRBJ2-1	TRBV2	TGTGCCAGCAGTGAATTCCATTCGGGGGGCGGCTCCTACAATGAGCAGTTCTTC	CASSEFHSGGGSYNEQFF
.	TRBD1	14	TRBJ1-1	TRBV5-1	TGCGCCAGCAGCTCCTGGACAGGGAACACTGAAGCTTTCTTT	CASSSWTGNTEAFF
.	TRBD1	16	TRBJ2-7	TRBV28	TGTGCCAGCAGTTCCCCGGACAGGGTCGCCTCCTACGAGCAGTACTTC	CASSSPDRVASYEQYF
.	.	14	TRBJ1-3	TRBV2	TGTGCCAGCAGTTCCTCAGTAGCAGGAAACACCATATATTTT	CASSSSVAGNTIYF
.	.	15	TRBJ2-7	TRBV6-5	TGTGCCAGCAGGACAGGACTCGAATCTACCTACGAGCAGTACTTC	CASRTGLESTYEQYF
.	TRBD1	14	TRBJ1-2	TRBV27	TGTGCCAGCAGCAACCGGGACAGGGGGCTTGGCTACACCTTC	CASSNRDRGLGYTF
.	TRBD2	12	TRBJ2-7	TRBV24-1	TGTGCCACCCGAAACGGGACTAGCGGGAGATCCTTC	CATRNGTSGRSF
.	TRBD1	12	TRBJ1-6	TRBV30	TGTGCCTATGACAGGGACAATTCACCCCTCCACTTT	CAYDRDNSPLHF
few	TRBD1	14	TRBJ1-1	TRBV7-9	TGTGCCAGCAGCTCACAGGGGGCTAGGACTGAAGCTTTCTTT	CASSSQGARTEAFF
.	.	17	TRBJ1-4	TRBV5-1	TGCGCCAGCAGCCTAGCCTCCAGGGGTAGGGGAGATGAAAAACTGTTTTTT	CASSLASRGRGDEKLFF
once	.	18	TRBJ2-7	TRBV11-2	TGTGCCAGCAGACGCCCCGGGACAGAGAGCTTGCGGGGTGGCGAGCAGTACTTC	CASRRPGTESLRGGEQYF
.	TRBD1	15	TRBJ1-4	TRBV27	TGTGCCAGCAGTTTATCATTCAGGGGGCAGGAAAAACTGTTTTTT	CASSLSFRGQEKLFF
few	TRBD2	15	TRBJ2-3	TRBV9	TGTGCCAGCAGCGCCCGTAGCGGGAGTAGGGATACGCAGTATTTT	CASSARSGSRDTQYF
.	.	15	TRBJ1-1	TRBV7-8	TGTGCCAGCAGCTTAGGTGTCAGGACAACCTATGAAGCTTTCTTT	CASSLGVRTTYEAFF
.	.	13	TRBJ1-1	TRBV7-9	TGTGCCAGCAGCTCCGAGGGGGGGACTGAAGCTTTCTTT	CASSSEGGTEAFF
.	TRBD1	13	TRBJ1-2	TRBV6-5	TGTGCCAGCAGTACGACAGGGATCGGGGGCTACACCTTC	CASSTTGIGGYTF
.	.	16	TRBJ1-2	TRBV5-4	TGTGCCAGCAGCTTGGTTGGCCGGGTTAGAACGTTGGACTACACCTTC	CASSLVGRVRTLDYTF
few	TRBD2	14	TRBJ2-1	TRBV28	TGTGCCAGCAAAGCTAGCGGGAGAAGCAATGAGCAGTTCTTC	CASKASGRSNEQFF
.	TRBD1	16	TRBJ2-3	TRBV7-2	TGTGCCAGCAGCTTAGGGGACAGGGTACGGACAGATACGCAGTATTTT	CASSLGDRVRTDTQYF
.	.	14	TRBJ1-5	TRBV2	TGTGCCAGCAGTCCTTTAGGGGACAATCAGCCCCAGCATTTT	CASSPLGDNQPQHF
.	.	11	TRBJ1-1	TRBV19	TGTGCCAGTAATGGCTACACTGAAGCTTTCTTT	CASNGYTEAFF
.	.	15	TRBJ2-3	TRBV5-1	TGCGCCAGCAGCTTGCTCGTAACCAGGGAAGATACGCAGTATTTT	CASSLLVTREDTQYF
.	TRBD1	15	TRBJ2-3	TRBV24-1	TGTGCCACCCGGGGGACGGACAGGGCAGTAGATACGCAGTATTTT	CATRGTDRAVDTQYF
.	.	14	TRBJ1-1	TRBV19	TGTGCCAGTAGTATAGTGGAGTATGGTACTGAAGCTTTCTTT	CASSIVEYGTEAFF
.	.	16	TRBJ1-6	TRBV4-1	TGCGCCAGCAGCCAAGATCCTGGGCAGAATAATTCACCCCTCCACTTT	CASSQDPGQNNSPLHF
.	.	16	TRBJ2-2	TRBV14	TGTGCCAGCAGCCAAAGTGAGGGCCAAAACACCGGGGAGCTGTTTTTT	CASSQSEGQNTGELFF
once	.	13	TRBJ1-2	TRBV24-1	TGTGCCACCAGTGAGACAGGAACCTATGGCTACACCTTC	CATSETGTYGYTF
.	TRBD2	16	TRBJ2-5	TRBV9	TGTGCCAGCAGCGTTGAGGGACTAGCGGGCCAAGAGACCCAGTACTTC	CASSVEGLAGQETQYF
.	TRBD2	15	TRBJ2-3	TRBV29-1	TGCAGCGTTGATAACCTAGCGGGATCCACAGATACGCAGTATTTT	CSVDNLAGSTDTQYF
.	.	15	TRBJ2-5	TRBV11-2	TGTGCCAGCAGCTGGATTTGGTCAGGGGATGAGACCCAGTACTTC	CASSWIWSGDETQYF
.	TRBD2	16	TRBJ2-1	TRBV7-3	TGTGCCAGCAGCTTAAATCGAGCGGGAAAAACCAATGAGCAGTTCTTC	CASSLNRAGKTNEQFF
.	TRBD1	14	TRBJ2-2	TRBV6-4	TGTGCCAGCAGCGTTACAGGGGTCCCCGGGGAGCTGTTTTTT	CASSVTGVPGELFF